What follows describes a single T cell receptor (beta chain). Its matching antigen is unknown. In TCRdb, the 5' RACE reads were re-called with MiXCR into one record per CDR3 protein. The top ten hold 0.51% of the sample, which has about 840,000 distinct CDR3 sequences, 10% to 15% seen once. These data belong to a study of CD8 T cells in ankylosing spondylitis. Study results and limitations: Seemingly characteristic of ankylosing spondylitis blood was a TCR beta motif consisting of several highly homologous variants.

CDR3 length: 13 residues. V was trimmed by 3 bases and J by 5 bases, leaving 10 bases between them. The genes are TRBV12-3 or TRBV12-4 and TRBJ1-2; D is undetermined. The TCR was taken from a male donor with ankylosing spondylitis. The source material was blood, either unsorted or a sorted T cell fraction (not recorded which). As DNA, the CDR3 is TGTGCCAGCAGTTTCGTCGGAGGGTATGGCTACACCTTC. Translating gives CASSFVGGYGYTF.